These 29 T cell receptor beta chains originate from one sample sequenced in a study of blood T cell repertoires in COVID-19. Clones were sequenced by immunoSEQ multiplex PCR, and TCRdb holds only the in-frame ones, with some missing. The sample contains under 200,000 clones, approximately 85% of which appear only once. Sequencing was carried out using peripheral blood. The source of these receptors is a woman older than 75 with acute or convalescent COVID-19.

This chain uses TRBV2 with TRBJ1-5, with a tentative D call TRBD1 (5 bases). CDR3 length: 13 amino acids. V lost 3 bases to trimming and J lost 6 bases, with 9 bases between them. Germline V gene lookup returns CDR1 SNHLY and CDR2 FYNNEI. The CDR3 spells CASSDGGSQPQHF. CDR3 nucleotide sequence: TGTGCCAGCAGTGATGGGGGGAGTCAGCCCCAGCATTTT.

V is TRBV5-1 and J is TRBJ1-3; D gene unclear. Germline values: CDR1 SGHRS, CDR2 YFSETQ. Trimming removed 7 bases at V and 4 bases at J, with 9 bases between. This CDR3 comprises 12 residues. The DNA of the CDR3 is TGCGCCAGCGCTGACTTGGGAAACACCATATATTTT. Its translation: CASADLGNTIYF.

The chain recombines TRBV24-1 with TRBJ2-6; a possible D gene is TRBD1 (6 bases). The germline V and J ends were trimmed by 4 bases and 0 bases, with 18 bases remaining between them. Germline-derived CDR1 and CDR2 are KGHDR and SFDVKD. This CDR3 is 19 amino acids long. CDR3 sequence reads: CATSDQRQEAGSGANVLTF. The CDR3 nucleotides read TGTGCCACCAGTGACCAAAGACAGGAGGCCGGCTCTGGGGCCAACGTCCTGACTTTC.

Here the CDR3 reads CAILKTPRSGGYTF. Written as DNA, the CDR3 is TGTGCCATCCTCAAGACCCCGAGATCAGGGGGCTACACCTTC. The chain combines TRBV2 with TRBJ1-2, with a possible D match to TRBD1 (5 bases). This CDR3 has 14 residues. Germline CDR1 reads SNHLY; CDR2 reads FYNNEI. Trimming pared 10 bases from V and 8 bases from J, leaving 23 bases between.

The gene calls are TRBV18 and TRBJ1-1, with 7 bases identical to TRBD1. The CDR3 has 15 amino acids. The V gene's germline CDR1 is KGHSH and CDR2 LQKENI. Trimming took 5 bases from V and 4 from J; bases not matched to a gene: 10. DNA of the CDR3: TGTGCCAGCTCATCCAAGGGGGCAGATAGCACTGAAGCTTTCTTT. Protein: CASSSKGADSTEAFF. Full variable domain (outside the CDR3, taken from reference TRBV18 and TRBJ1-1): NAGVMQNPRHLVRRRGQEARLRCSPMKGHSHVYWYRQLPEEGLKFMVYLQKENIIDESGMPKERFSAEFPKEGPSILRIQQVVRGDSAAYFCASSSKGADSTEAFFGQGTRLTVV.

The CDR3 DNA reads TGTGCCAGCAGCCACGACACAGGTGATCAGCCCCAGCATTTT. Amino acid sequence: CASSHDTGDQPQHF. The genes are TRBV7-9 and TRBJ1-5; the D gene is possibly TRBD1 (5 bases). The CDR3 runs 14 residues. Germline-derived CDR1 and CDR2 are SEHNR and FQNEAQ (reference sequence). Trimming removed 5 bases from V and 5 bases from J, with 13 bases in between.

In this sample, this clone turned up a few times. This chain joins TRBV9 and TRBJ1-2; D unresolved. V gave up 0 bases and J gave up 4 bases, with 13 bases separating them. The V gene's germline CDR1 is SGDLS and CDR2 YYNGEE. The CDR3 is 15 residues long. The CDR3 protein is CASSVGTTNLYGYTF. The CDR3 coding sequence is TGTGCCAGCAGCGTAGGCACGACAAACCTCTATGGCTACACCTTC.

The gene calls are TRBV27 and TRBJ1-1; no reliable D call. V lost 5 bases and J lost 1, with 11 bases in between. Germline V gene lookup returns CDR1 MNHEY and CDR2 SMNVEV (reference sequence). The CDR3 loop spans 14 amino acids. CDR3 loop: CASSPSPRNTEAFF. CDR3 coding DNA: TGTGCCAGCAGTCCCTCCCCGAGGAACACTGAAGCTTTCTTT.

The genes are TRBV7-9 and TRBJ1-2; D remains ambiguous. CDR3 length equals 12 residues. Germline V CDR1 and CDR2: SEHNR, FQNEAQ (reference sequence). V was pared by 5 bases and J by 3 bases, with 7 bases between. The CDR3 DNA reads TGTGCCAGCAGCAACCGGGACTATGGCTACACCTTC. It is translated as CASSNRDYGYTF. Looking up the rest from reference TRBV7-9 and TRBJ1-2 gives the full variable domain: DTGVSQNPRHKITKRGQNVTFRCDPISEHNRLYWYRQTLGQGPEFLTYFQNEAQLEKSRLLSDRFSAERPKGSFSTLEIQRTEQGDSAMYLCASSNRDYGYTFGSGTRLTVV.

There are a few counts of this clone. This rearrangement joins TRBV2 to TRBJ2-3, with D uncertain. Per the germline V gene, CDR1 is SNHLY and CDR2 is FYNNEI. The CDR3 covers 15 residues. Trimming stripped 0 bases from V and 3 bases from J, with 10 bases between. CDR3 in amino acids: CASSEALSATDTQYF. The CDR3 DNA reads TGTGCCAGCAGTGAAGCGCTGAGCGCGACAGATACGCAGTATTTT. Based on the CDR3 plus reference TRBV2 and TRBJ2-3, the full variable domain is EPEVTQTPSHQVTQMGQEVILRCVPISNHLYFYWYRQILGQKVEFLVSFYNNEISEKSEIFDDQFSVERPDGSNFTLKIRSTKLEDSAMYFCASSEALSATDTQYFGPGTRLTVL.

This chain links TRBV5-4 with TRBJ2-6, with D possibly being TRBD1 (6 bases). Trimming cost V 4 bases and J 2 bases, with 16 bases left between them. Germline CDR1 reads SGHNT; CDR2 reads YYREEE (reference sequence). This CDR3 is built from 17 residues. CDR3 residues: CASSNRGGTPGANVLTF. The CDR3 DNA reads TGTGCCAGCAGCAACAGAGGGGGAACTCCTGGGGCCAACGTCCTGACTTTC.

This clone was found once. The chain employs TRBV6-5 and TRBJ1-1; 9 bases fit TRBD1. The CDR3 has 15 residues. Trimming took 2 bases from V and 11 from J; bases not matched to a gene: 12. The germline gives CDR1 MNHEY, CDR2 SVGAGI. The CDR3 DNA sequence: TGTGCCAGCAGTTACGGGCCTACAGGGGGCTTTCGGGCTTTCTTT. Its protein product is CASSYGPTGGFRAFF.

The table lists this clone with a count of one. The chain has TRBV7-2 and TRBJ2-1; 10 bases fit TRBD2. V was pared by 2 bases and J by 3 bases, with 10 bases of the junction left unmatched. CDR1 and CDR2 from the germline V gene are SGHTA and FQGNSA. This CDR3 spans 18 amino acids. CDR3 sequence reads: CASSLRGPSGGIYNEQFF. The DNA for the CDR3 is TGTGCCAGCAGCTTAAGAGGACCTAGCGGGGGAATCTACAATGAGCAGTTCTTC.

This chain links TRBV6-6 with TRBJ2-6, with D possibly TRBD2 on 5 matching bases. CDR3 size: 14 residues. V lost 7 bases to trimming and J lost 0 bases, with 7 bases between them. Germline CDR1 and CDR2: MNHNY and SVGAGI (reference sequence). In nucleotides, the CDR3 is TGTGCCAGCAAAGGGAGCTCTGGGGCCAACGTCCTGACTTTC. This translates into CASKGSSGANVLTF.

The rearrangement links TRBV20-1 to TRBJ2-5; no reliable D call. This CDR3 contains 11 residues. Germline values: CDR1 DFQATT, CDR2 SNEGSKA (reference sequence). V shed 6 bases and J shed 1 base, with 6 bases lying between them. CDR3: CSAEAQETQYF. For the CDR3, the DNA is TGCAGTGCCGAAGCCCAAGAGACCCAGTACTTC.

The chain employs TRBV7-9 and TRBJ1-2; D is possibly TRBD1 (6 bases). CDR3 length equals 14 residues. Germline V gives CDR1 SEHNR, CDR2 FQNEAQ (reference sequence). V dropped 5 bases and J dropped 2 bases, with 12 bases sitting between them. This chain's CDR3 is CASSITGMNYGYTF. The CDR3 DNA follows: TGTGCCAGCAGCATAACAGGGATGAACTATGGCTACACCTTC.

The V call is TRBV19, the J call TRBJ1-2, with 9 positions matching TRBD1. Germline V gene sequence: CDR1 LNHDA, CDR2 SQIVND (reference sequence). CDR3 size: 15 residues. J was trimmed by 4 bases and V by 5 bases; bases with no gene match: 8. CDR3 loop: CASSQPGQGSYGYTF. CDR3 sequence (DNA): TGTGCCAGTAGTCAACCGGGACAGGGTAGCTATGGCTACACCTTC.

In DNA, the CDR3 is TGTGCCAGCAGCTTGCAATGGGGGGTCTCTGGAAACACCATATATTTT. This sequence encodes CASSLQWGVSGNTIYF. The rearrangement joins TRBV5-6 to TRBJ1-3, with D perhaps matching TRBD1 (5 bases). CDR1 SGHDT and CDR2 YYEEEE come from the germline V gene. V was pared by 1 base and J by 0 bases, with 11 bases between. The CDR3 covers 16 residues. Supplemented by reference TRBV5-6 and TRBJ1-3, the full variable domain reads DAGVTQSPTHLIKTRGQQVTLRCSPKSGHDTVSWYQQALGQGPQFIFQYYEEEERQRGNFPDRFSGHQFPNYSSELNVNALLLGDSALYLCASSLQWGVSGNTIYFGEGSWLTVV.

The gene calls are TRBV4-1 and TRBJ2-1, with 7 bases identical to TRBD1. Germline CDR1 reads MGHRA; CDR2 reads YSYEKL. J was trimmed by 13 bases and V by 4 bases; bases with no gene match: 7. The CDR3 spans 12 residues. The CDR3 is CASSPRTGPQFF. Written as DNA, the CDR3 is TGCGCCAGCAGCCCCCGGACAGGACCACAGTTCTTC.

The chain uses TRBV27 and TRBJ1-2; possible D gene TRBD1, 6 bases. The CDR3 contains 17 residues. V lost 6 bases and J 0 bases, leaving 20 bases between the germline ends. The V gene's germline CDR1 is MNHEY and CDR2 SMNVEV (reference sequence). CDR3 in amino acids: CASRASRAGAANYGYTF. The CDR3 DNA is TGTGCCAGCAGGGCCTCTCGGGCGGGGGCTGCTAACTATGGCTACACCTTC.

The rearrangement uses TRBV14 and TRBJ2-2; 11 bases match TRBD2. After removal of 4 bases from V and 1 base from J, the junction contained 8 bases not matched to a gene. In germline, CDR1 is SGHDN, CDR2 FVKESK. The CDR3 runs to 18 residues. The CDR3 region is CASSPSLAGGWNTGELFF. The CDR3 bases are TGTGCCAGCAGCCCCTCGTTAGCGGGAGGGTGGAACACCGGGGAGCTGTTTTTT.

The chain is built from TRBV18 and TRBJ2-1; TRBD1 matches 7 bases. With 6 bases clipped from V and 8 bases from J, the junction kept 28 bases outside the gene matches. This CDR3 is 20 amino acids long. Germline CDR1 reads KGHSH; CDR2 reads LQKENI. This chain's CDR3 is CASSPTFGTSPIPQGDEQFF. In DNA form, the CDR3 reads TGTGCCAGCTCCCCTACGTTCGGGACCTCCCCTATACCGCAGGGGGATGAGCAGTTCTTC.

This clone was counted a single time. The chain has TRBV5-4 and TRBJ1-4; D perhaps matches TRBD1 (5 bases). The V gene's germline CDR1 is SGHNT and CDR2 YYREEE (reference sequence). This CDR3 spans 15 amino acids. With 3 bases removed from V and 3 bases from J, the gap between germline ends came to 12 bases. DNA of the CDR3: TGTGCCAGCAGCTCGGCTGGGGGGGCTAATGAAAAACTGTTTTTT. This translates into CASSSAGGANEKLFF.

J is TRBJ1-5 and V is TRBV3-1 (or the pseudogene TRBV3-2); unclear D gene. Deletions cut 0 bases from V and 11 bases from J, with 11 bases between. Per the germline V gene, CDR1 is LGHDT and CDR2 is YNNKEL (reference sequence). The CDR3 sequence is 13 residues long. The CDR3 nucleotides are TGTGCCAGCAGCCAAGATAAGTTGTCGGCCCAGCATTTT. As protein: CASSQDKLSAQHF.

CDR3 sequence reads: CASSSGTFGYTF. The CDR3 region has the DNA TGTGCCAGCAGCAGCGGGACATTTGGCTACACCTTC. The chain recombines TRBV12-3 or TRBV12-4 with TRBJ1-2; D perhaps matches TRBD1 (6 bases). There are 12 residues in the CDR3. Trimming took 6 bases from V and 7 from J, leaving 12 bases between them.

The chain joins TRBV4-3 to TRBJ2-6, with unresolved D. The CDR3 runs to 15 residues. V lost 0 bases, J lost 0 bases, and 3 bases lay in between. Germline V gene data show CDR1 as LGHNA and CDR2 as YSLEER. CDR3 sequence (DNA): TGCGCCAGCAGCCAAGACTTCTCTGGGGCCAACGTCCTGACTTTC. It is translated as CASSQDFSGANVLTF.

This chain connects TRBV2 to TRBJ2-7; 8 bases map to TRBD2. Germline V gives CDR1 SNHLY, CDR2 FYNNEI. The CDR3 consists of 14 residues. After removal of 3 bases from V and 2 bases from J, the junction contained 3 bases not matched to a gene. CDR3 bases: TGTGCCAGCAGTGATGGGCGGGGGGCCTACGAGCAGTACTTC. Translated: CASSDGRGAYEQYF.

The rearrangement links TRBV7-2 to TRBJ2-2, with D hard to call. V was shortened by 5 bases and J by 6 bases, with 13 bases between the two germline ends. Germline loops: CDR1 SGHTA, CDR2 FQGNSA. The CDR3 length is 14 residues. Written as DNA, the CDR3 is TGTGCCAGCAGCCAACTTCCAGAGGCCGGGGAGCTGTTTTTT. Its protein is CASSQLPEAGELFF.

The chain employs TRBV24-1 and TRBJ2-3; 13 nucleotides align to TRBD2. Trimming at V came to 3 bases and at J to 6 bases, leaving 8 bases not matched to a gene. In germline, CDR1 is KGHDR, CDR2 SFDVKD. This CDR3 contains 17 residues. CDR3 bases: TGTGCCACCAGTGATCTCAGACTAGCGGGGGGAAGGGATACGCAGTATTTT. Translated: CATSDLRLAGGRDTQYF.